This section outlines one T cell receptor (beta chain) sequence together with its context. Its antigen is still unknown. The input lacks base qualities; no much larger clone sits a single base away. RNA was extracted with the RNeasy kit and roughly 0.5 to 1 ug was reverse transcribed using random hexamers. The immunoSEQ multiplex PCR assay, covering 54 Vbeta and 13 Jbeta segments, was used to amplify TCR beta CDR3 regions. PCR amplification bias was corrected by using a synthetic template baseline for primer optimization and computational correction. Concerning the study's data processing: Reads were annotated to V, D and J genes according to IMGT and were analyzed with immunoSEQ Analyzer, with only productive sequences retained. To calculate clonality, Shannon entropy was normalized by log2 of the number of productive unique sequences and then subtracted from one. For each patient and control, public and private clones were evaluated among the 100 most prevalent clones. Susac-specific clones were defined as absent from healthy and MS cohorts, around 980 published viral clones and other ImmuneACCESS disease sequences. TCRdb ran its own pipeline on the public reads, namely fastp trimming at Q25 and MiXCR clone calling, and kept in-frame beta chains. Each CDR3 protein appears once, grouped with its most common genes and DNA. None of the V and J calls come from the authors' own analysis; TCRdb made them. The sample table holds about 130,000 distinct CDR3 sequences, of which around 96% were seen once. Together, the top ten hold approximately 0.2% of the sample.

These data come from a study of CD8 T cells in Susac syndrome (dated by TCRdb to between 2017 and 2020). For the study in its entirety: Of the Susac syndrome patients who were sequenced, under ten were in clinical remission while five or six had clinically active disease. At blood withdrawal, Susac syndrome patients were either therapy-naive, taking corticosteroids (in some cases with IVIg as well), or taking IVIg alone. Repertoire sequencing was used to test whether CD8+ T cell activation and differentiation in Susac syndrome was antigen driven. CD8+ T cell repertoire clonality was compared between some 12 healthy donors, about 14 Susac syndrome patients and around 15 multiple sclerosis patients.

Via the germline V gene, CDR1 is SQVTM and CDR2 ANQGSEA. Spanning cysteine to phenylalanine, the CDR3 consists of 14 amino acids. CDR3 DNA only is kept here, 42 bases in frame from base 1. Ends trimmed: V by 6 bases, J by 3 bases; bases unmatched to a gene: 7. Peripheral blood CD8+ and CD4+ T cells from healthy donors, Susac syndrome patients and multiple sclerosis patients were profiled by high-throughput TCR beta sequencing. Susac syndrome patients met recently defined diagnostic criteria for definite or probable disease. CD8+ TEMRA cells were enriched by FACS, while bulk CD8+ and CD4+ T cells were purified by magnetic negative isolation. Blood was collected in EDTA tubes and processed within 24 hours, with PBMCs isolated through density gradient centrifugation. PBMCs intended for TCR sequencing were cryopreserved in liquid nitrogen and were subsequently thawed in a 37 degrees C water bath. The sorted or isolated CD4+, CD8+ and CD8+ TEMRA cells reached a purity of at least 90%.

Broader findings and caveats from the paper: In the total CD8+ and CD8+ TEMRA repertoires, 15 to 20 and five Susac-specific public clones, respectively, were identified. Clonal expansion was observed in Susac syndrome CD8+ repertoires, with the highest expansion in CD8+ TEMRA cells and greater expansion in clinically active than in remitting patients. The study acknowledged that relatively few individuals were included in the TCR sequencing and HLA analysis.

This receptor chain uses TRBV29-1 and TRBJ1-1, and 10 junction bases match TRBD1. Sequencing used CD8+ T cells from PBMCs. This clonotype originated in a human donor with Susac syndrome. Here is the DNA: TGCAGCGTCCCCACCGGGACAGGGGACACTGAAGCTTTCTTT. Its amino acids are CSVPTGTGDTEAFF. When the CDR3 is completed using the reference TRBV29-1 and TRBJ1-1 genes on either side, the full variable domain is SAVISQKPSRDICQRGTSLTIQCQVDSQVTMMFWYRQQPGQSLTLIATANQGSEATYESGFVIDKFPISRPNLTFSTLTVSNMSPEDSSIYLCSVPTGTGDTEAFFGQGTRLTVV.